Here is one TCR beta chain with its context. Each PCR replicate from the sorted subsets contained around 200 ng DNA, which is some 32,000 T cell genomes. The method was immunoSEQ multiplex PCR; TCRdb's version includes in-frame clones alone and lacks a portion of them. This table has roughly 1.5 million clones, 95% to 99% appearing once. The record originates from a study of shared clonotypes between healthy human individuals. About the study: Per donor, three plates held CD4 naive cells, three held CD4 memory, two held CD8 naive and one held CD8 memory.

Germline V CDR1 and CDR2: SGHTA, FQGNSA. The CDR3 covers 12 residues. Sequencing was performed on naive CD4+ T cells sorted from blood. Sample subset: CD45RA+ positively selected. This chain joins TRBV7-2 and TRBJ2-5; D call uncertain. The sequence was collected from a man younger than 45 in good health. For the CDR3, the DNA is TGTGCTTCACGGGCAGACCAAGAGACCCAGTACTTC. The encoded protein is CASRADQETQYF.